These T cell receptor beta chains were read from a single sample in a study of T cell repertoires in cytomegalovirus infection. TCRdb reanalysed the reads using MiXCR and keeps one entry per CDR3 protein. This table holds 650,000 to 900,000 distinct CDR3 sequences, 25% to 35% found once. The antigens of these receptors remain unknown. The sample consisted of cultured CD8+ T cells from PBMCs, taken from culture after CMV antigen stimulation. The receptors originated from a human donor in good health (CMV status not recorded). Some clones in this sample may be carry-over from other donors' samples. Each CDR3 is given without its conserved first and last residue. Fields, in order: V gene, J gene, clone size, CDR3 protein. Clone size is not always given. Where it is, it says once, few, many or a class for expanded clones.

V: TRBV7-6; J: TRBJ1-1; size: many; CDR3: ASSPRQGSNTEAF
V: TRBV4-1; J: TRBJ1-1; size: few; CDR3: ASSVGQGESEAF
V: TRBV7-8; J: TRBJ1-6; size: many; CDR3: ASSLGPPSSYNSPLH
V: TRBV4-3; J: TRBJ1-1; size: few; CDR3: ASSHFTGNTEAF
V: TRBV6-5; J: TRBJ1-2; size: few; CDR3: ATLQGGAFNYGYT
V: TRBV28; J: TRBJ2-3; size: .; CDR3: ASNLRGFSTDTQY
V: TRBV6-2/TRBV6-3; J: TRBJ2-1; size: .; CDR3: ASSLQTRGNEQF
V: TRBV7-9; J: TRBJ1-2; size: .; CDR3: ASRVLRQGGDGYT
V: TRBV18; J: TRBJ2-5; size: many; CDR3: ASSPRKGSLETQY
V: TRBV27; J: TRBJ1-1; size: many; CDR3: ASSVQGNTEAF
V: TRBV5-1; J: TRBJ1-5; size: .; CDR3: ASSLDTGSYSNQPQH
V: TRBV12-3/TRBV12-4; J: TRBJ1-1; size: few; CDR3: ASRIIMNTEAF
V: TRBV7-6; J: TRBJ2-3; size: few; CDR3: ASSLVRLGRSNIDTQY
V: TRBV7-6; J: TRBJ1-5; size: .; CDR3: ASSFGGEPQPQH
V: TRBV7-8; J: TRBJ1-5; size: many; CDR3: ASSLAGARQPQH
V: TRBV12-3/TRBV12-4; J: TRBJ2-2; size: many; CDR3: ASRSPGADTGELF
V: TRBV6-8; J: TRBJ1-5; size: .; CDR3: ASSGPGGRQPQH
V: TRBV7-8; J: TRBJ1-2; size: .; CDR3: ASSLTPSGTGHGYT
V: TRBV6-6; J: TRBJ1-6; size: .; CDR3: ASSRRDTNSRFSPLH
V: TRBV27; J: TRBJ1-2; size: few; CDR3: ASSLSFGGDYGYT
V: TRBV9; J: TRBJ1-2; size: few; CDR3: ASSVGDSPNYGYT
V: TRBV7-9; J: TRBJ1-2; size: .; CDR3: ASSSPKAGRGVYT
V: TRBV7-6; J: TRBJ2-7; size: few; CDR3: ASSLASGPPSSYEQY
V: TRBV10-3; J: TRBJ1-2; size: few; CDR3: AISEWQYGYT
V: TRBV4-1; J: TRBJ2-1; size: once; CDR3: ASSRQGLMANEQF
V: TRBV6-7; J: TRBJ1-4; size: .; CDR3: ATSPKKLF
V: TRBV27; J: TRBJ1-1; size: .; CDR3: ASIGEGPYTEAF
V: TRBV13; J: TRBJ2-1; size: .; CDR3: ASSLAGGPVNEQF
V: TRBV20-1; J: TRBJ1-1; size: many; CDR3: SARRRAALSAF
V: TRBV6-1; J: TRBJ1-3; size: few; CDR3: ASSEDSGNTIY
V: TRBV7-6; J: TRBJ2-3; size: .; CDR3: ASSDSGGADTQY
V: TRBV10-2; J: TRBJ1-2; size: .; CDR3: ASLGQGARGYGYT
V: TRBV27; J: TRBJ1-1; size: .; CDR3: ASIPIGPGLNTEAF
V: TRBV29-1; J: TRBJ1-2; size: few; CDR3: SVEVEGRGKYGYT
V: TRBV9; J: TRBJ2-6; size: .; CDR3: ASSENEPGSGANVLT
V: TRBV7-3; J: TRBJ2-1; size: once; CDR3: ASSLPGYNGQF
V: TRBV19; J: TRBJ2-3; size: .; CDR3: ASRIRAEFSSTDTQY
V: TRBV27; J: TRBJ1-5; size: few; CDR3: ASSTGTGGHQPQH
V: TRBV7-9; J: TRBJ2-4; size: few; CDR3: ASSLKGAKNIQY
V: TRBV20-1; J: TRBJ2-1; size: .; CDR3: SARDRGAPDFNEQF
V: TRBV4-1; J: TRBJ2-1; size: few; CDR3: ASNLRGGNYNEQF
V: TRBV12-3/TRBV12-4; J: TRBJ2-5; size: many; CDR3: ASSSDRRETQY
V: TRBV12-3/TRBV12-4; J: TRBJ2-6; size: .; CDR3: ASSSMTLGLTGANVLT
V: TRBV19; J: TRBJ1-1; size: few; CDR3: ASRSQDDTEAF
V: TRBV12-5; J: TRBJ1-1; size: .; CDR3: ASGFPTPAGAEAF
V: TRBV12-5; J: TRBJ2-1; size: .; CDR3: ASAPDTDNEQF